These 9 T cell receptor beta chains originate from one sample sequenced in a study of shared clonotypes between healthy human individuals. The assay was immunoSEQ multiplex PCR, and TCRdb's table has in-frame clones only and misses some. This repertoire shows about 1.1 million clones, about 72% found once; its top ten account for 0.7% to 0.95%. Sequenced sample: memory CD4+ T cells from PBMCs. Subset here: CD45RA-negative fraction. These receptors came from a man aged 18-30 years in good health. Some clones in this sample may be carry-over from other donors' samples.

CDR3 DNA: TGCGCCAGCAGCGAGGGACAGCTTTTCACAGATACGCAGTATTTT. Its protein is CASSEGQLFTDTQYF. The V and J genes are TRBV5-1 and TRBJ2-3, with 7 bases matching TRBD1. J was trimmed by 2 bases and V by 4 bases; bases with no gene match: 7. The CDR3 contains 15 residues. Germline values: CDR1 SGHRS, CDR2 YFSETQ.

This clone was detected once. The gene calls are TRBV6-5 and TRBJ2-1; 8 nucleotides match TRBD2. The CDR3 covers 15 residues. Unmatched junction bases numbered 9, after V lost 7 bases and J lost 4 bases. Germline-derived CDR1 and CDR2 are MNHEY and SVGAGI. The CDR3 bases are TGTGCCAGCACCCTGAGCGGGAGCGGGTACAATGAGCAGTTCTTC. It encodes CASTLSGSGYNEQFF.

The V gene is TRBV7-3, the J gene TRBJ2-5; possibly TRBD1 for D (6 bases). This CDR3 contains 15 residues. Between the trimmed V and J ends, which lost 0 bases and 4 bases, there was a span of 12 bases. CDR1 SGHTA and CDR2 FQGTGA come from the germline V gene. CDR3 bases: TGTGCCAGCAGCTTAACGGGGGCTAGCCCAGAGACCCAGTACTTC. This translates into CASSLTGASPETQYF.

The chain employs TRBV4-1 and TRBJ1-1; TRBD1 might be the D (5 bases). Germline V lookup: CDR1 MGHRA, CDR2 YSYEKL. The CDR3 is 12 residues long. V was cut by 4 bases and J by 7 bases, with 10 bases left in between. CDR3 sequence reads: CASSLSGIEAFF. CDR3 in DNA: TGCGCCAGCAGCCTTTCAGGGATTGAAGCTTTCTTT.

This chain's CDR3 is CASSQEGTGKETQYF. The CDR3 region has the DNA TGCGCCAGCAGCCAAGAAGGGACAGGGAAAGAGACCCAGTACTTC. The V gene is TRBV4-1, the J gene TRBJ2-5; 9 bases match TRBD1. This CDR3 contains 15 residues. J gave up 3 bases and V 0 bases, and 2 bases lay outside the gene matches. Germline V gives CDR1 MGHRA, CDR2 YSYEKL.

A remark on this clone: This sample also contains other DNA sequences that code for the same CDR3. The chain combines TRBV2 with TRBJ1-1; D might be TRBD1 (5 bases). CDR1 SNHLY and CDR2 FYNNEI come from the germline V gene. This CDR3 region has 13 residues. V was cut by 6 bases and J by 0 bases, with 8 bases left in between. The CDR3 reads CASSGTVNTEAFF. The CDR3 coding sequence is TGTGCCAGCAGCGGGACGGTGAACACTGAAGCTTTCTTT.

The genes are TRBV7-3 and TRBJ2-2, with 9 positions matching TRBD1. This CDR3 is 15 amino acids long. Germline V gene lookup returns CDR1 SGHTA and CDR2 FQGTGA. The trim removed 4 bases at V and 5 bases at J, leaving 5 bases unmatched. Written as DNA, the CDR3 is TGTGCCAGCAGCTCCACCGGACAGGGGACCGGGGAGCTGTTTTTT. It yields the protein CASSSTGQGTGELFF.

CDR3 loop: CASSALGQGGNEQFF. Written as DNA, the CDR3 is TGTGCCAGCAGTGCCCTAGGACAGGGGGGCAATGAGCAGTTCTTC. The chain carries TRBV2 and TRBJ2-1; 10 bases agree with TRBD1. Germline V CDR1 and CDR2: SNHLY, FYNNEI. The CDR3 length is 15 residues. J gave up 6 bases and V 4 bases, and 6 bases lay outside the gene matches.

The V and J genes are TRBV5-4 and TRBJ1-4, with D perhaps TRBD1 (6 bases). Germline loops: CDR1 SGHNT, CDR2 YYREEE (reference sequence). Trimming took off 4 bases at V and 4 bases at J, with 17 bases between the two ends. The CDR3 is 16 residues long. This CDR3 is CASSPSRRGGNEKLFF. In DNA form, the CDR3 reads TGTGCCAGCAGCCCCTCCCGTCGAGGGGGTAATGAAAAACTGTTTTTT.